This T cell receptor (beta chain) was obtained from a study of T cell responses to AZD1222 COVID-19 vaccine. The repertoire was sequenced with immunoSEQ multiplex PCR; TCRdb's copy has only in-frame clones and lacks some. The sample consists of approximately 220,000 clones, just over 90% of them appearing once. The study, taken as a whole, reports: All repertoire sampling was performed exclusively after the peak T cell response. Clonal diversity may have been underestimated in mostly white British donors. Following two doses of AZD1222, Spike-specific TCR breadth and depth rose. In the spike-specific TCR repertoire, nearly half reportedly target unmutated variant regions.

Comments on this clone: Antigen: not known.

Trimming took off 6 bases at V and 7 bases at J, with 10 bases between the two ends. Germline CDR1 reads MNHEY; CDR2 reads SVGAGI. This CDR3 has 13 amino acids. V gene TRBV6-5 combines with J gene TRBJ1-6, with a weak D call TRBD1 (5 bases). The clonotype was recovered from an adult in good health. Sequencing used peripheral blood, obtained on day 0 of MenACWY control vaccination. The CDR3 is CASRDSGNSPLHF. CDR3 coding DNA: TGTGCCAGCAGAGACAGCGGCAATTCACCCCTCCACTTT.